Below are 27 T cell receptor beta chains sequenced from a single sample in a study of blood T cell repertoires in COVID-19. Using immunoSEQ multiplex PCR, the repertoire was profiled, and TCRdb retains in-frame clones only, with some absent. The sample lists 200,000 or so clones; 83% were seen once. The sequenced material came from PBMCs or T cells enriched from blood (not recorded which). These receptors were obtained from a woman aged 45-65 years who had been exposed to COVID-19.

The rearrangement joins TRBV5-1 to TRBJ1-6; 8 nucleotides line up with TRBD1. Germline CDR1 reads SGHRS; CDR2 reads YFSETQ. J gave up 7 bases and V 0 bases, and 6 bases lay outside the gene matches. This CDR3 spans 16 amino acids. In DNA, the CDR3 is TGCGCCAGCAGCTTGGGGCTTCAGGGGGCCAATTCACCCCTCCACTTT. It yields the protein CASSLGLQGANSPLHF.

This chain joins TRBV19 and TRBJ1-2, with a tentative D call TRBD1 (6 bases). The germline V and J ends were trimmed by 7 bases and 2 bases, with 20 bases remaining between them. The CDR3 contains 16 residues. Looked up from germline, CDR1 is LNHDA and CDR2 is SQIVND (reference sequence). The CDR3 DNA is TGTGCCAGTACCGGCGGGGGCGGGTCCTACAACTATGGCTACACCTTC. Its translation is CASTGGGGSYNYGYTF.

This clone occurred once. The chain has TRBV12-3 or TRBV12-4 and TRBJ1-5; D is possibly TRBD1 (6 bases). Trimming took 5 bases from V and 6 from J, leaving 11 bases between them. CDR3 size: 13 residues. The CDR3 coding sequence is TGTGCCAGCAGTCGAACAGGGTTTCAGCCCCAGCATTTT. This codes for CASSRTGFQPQHF.

The V call is TRBV2, the J call TRBJ1-1, with D hard to call. Germline V CDR1 and CDR2: SNHLY, FYNNEI. The CDR3 contains 13 residues. The V and J ends lost 4 bases and 6 bases respectively, with 12 bases between them. The CDR3 loop is CASSGTGGAEAFF. The CDR3 bases are TGTGCCAGCAGTGGGACTGGCGGCGCTGAAGCTTTCTTT.

The rearrangement links TRBV6-1 to TRBJ2-7, with D tentatively TRBD1 (5 bases). Germline assignment: CDR1 MNHNS and CDR2 SASEGT. Trimming took 2 bases from V and 1 from J, leaving 15 bases between them. The CDR3 spans 16 residues. CDR3 residues: CASSEMTATSSYEQYF. For the CDR3, the DNA is TGTGCCAGCAGTGAAATGACAGCTACTTCGTCCTACGAGCAGTACTTC.

This clone showed up just once. The V gene is TRBV28, the J gene TRBJ1-1; D ambiguous. In germline, CDR1 is MDHEN, CDR2 SYDVKM. This CDR3 region has 13 residues. The ends were cut back, 5 bases at V and 7 bases at J, with 14 bases in the middle. CDR3 bases: TGTGCCAGCAGTCTACCCTCGATTTATGAAGCTTTCTTT. Translation: CASSLPSIYEAFF.

The V and J genes are TRBV2 and TRBJ2-3, with a tentative D call TRBD2 (7 bases). Germline CDR1 reads SNHLY; CDR2 reads FYNNEI. Deletions cut 8 bases from V and 1 base from J, with 10 bases between. This CDR3 region has 13 residues. The CDR3: CASRGAGTDTQYF. CDR3 nucleotides: TGTGCCAGCCGGGGGGCCGGCACAGATACGCAGTATTTT.

As to this clone: Other nucleotide sequences in the sample specify the same CDR3. The chain is built from TRBV9 and TRBJ2-3; the D is unclear. CDR1 and CDR2 from the germline V gene are SGDLS and YYNGEE. This CDR3 region has 13 residues. Trimming stripped 0 bases from V and 1 base from J, with 3 bases between. CDR3 in DNA: TGTGCCAGCAGCGTAGCGGGCACAGATACGCAGTATTTT. This encodes CASSVAGTDTQYF. Based on the CDR3 plus reference TRBV9 and TRBJ2-3, the full variable domain is DSGVTQTPKHLITATGQRVTLRCSPRSGDLSVYWYQQSLDQGLQFLIQYYNGEERAKGNILERFSAQQFPDLHSELNLSSLELGDSALYFCASSVAGTDTQYFGPGTRLTVL.

The gene calls are TRBV28 and TRBJ1-3; 10 nucleotides align to TRBD1. Germline values: CDR1 MDHEN, CDR2 SYDVKM. The CDR3 is made up of 16 amino acids. The trim removed 4 bases at V and 4 bases at J, leaving 7 bases unmatched. In DNA form, the CDR3 reads TGTGCCAGCAGTTCCGGCGGGACAGGGGTGGGAAACACCATATATTTT. Its protein product is CASSSGGTGVGNTIYF.

The chain links TRBV18 to TRBJ1-2, with no clear D. CDR3 length: 13 residues. V shed 4 bases and J shed 3 bases, with 9 bases lying between them. Germline-derived CDR1 and CDR2 are KGHSH and LQKENI. This chain's CDR3 is CASSQGVDYGYTF. Written as DNA, the CDR3 is TGTGCCAGCTCACAGGGAGTGGACTATGGCTACACCTTC.

The chain uses TRBV5-4 and TRBJ2-5; 12 nucleotides line up with TRBD1. Germline CDR1 and CDR2: SGHNT and YYREEE (reference sequence). CDR3 length: 16 amino acids. V was pared by 3 bases and J by 1 base, with 4 bases of the junction left unmatched. The CDR3 loop reads CASSSWDRGLQETQYF. In nucleotides, the CDR3 is TGTGCCAGCAGCTCCTGGGACAGGGGGCTCCAAGAGACCCAGTACTTC.

J is TRBJ2-3 and V is TRBV10-3; 10 nucleotides align to TRBD2. Germline lookup yields CDR1 ENHRY and CDR2 SYGVKD. This CDR3 is built from 16 residues. Trimming removed 0 bases from V and 4 bases from J; junction bases left unmatched: 4. CDR3 protein: CAISESASGGADTQYF. The CDR3 DNA is TGTGCCATCAGTGAGTCGGCTAGCGGGGGAGCAGATACGCAGTATTTT.

This chain connects TRBV19 to TRBJ1-2; 9 nucleotides align to TRBD1. Germline trimming cut 4 bases from V and 7 bases from J; bases unmatched to any gene: 7. The germline gives CDR1 LNHDA, CDR2 SQIVND (reference sequence). This CDR3 spans 14 amino acids. CDR3 protein: CASSTGTGPGGYTF. The CDR3 DNA is TGTGCCAGTAGTACAGGGACAGGGCCTGGTGGCTACACCTTC.

The rearrangement uses TRBV6-1 and TRBJ2-7; perhaps TRBD1 as D (5 bases). CDR1 MNHNS and CDR2 SASEGT come from the germline V gene. V was trimmed by 4 bases and J by 3 bases, leaving 19 bases between them. The CDR3 totals 16 residues. Here the CDR3 DNA reads TGTGCCAGCAGTGGAAAGGAGACAGCCACCCACTACGAGCAGTACTTC. It is translated as CASSGKETATHYEQYF.

As for this clone: Its ends do not fully match the called genes, so a read error is possible. The gene calls are TRBV19 and TRBJ1-2; 12 bases are shared with TRBD1. This CDR3 is built from 15 residues. Germline lookup yields CDR1 LNHDA and CDR2 SQIVND (reference sequence). This chain's CDR3 is CAGRDRGQANYGYTF. In DNA form, the CDR3 reads TGTGCCGGTAGGGACAGGGGGCAAGCAAACTATGGCTACACCTTC. Supplemented by reference TRBV19 and TRBJ1-2, the full variable domain reads DGGITQSPKYLFRKEGQNVTLSCEQNLNHDAMYWYRQDPGQGLRLIYYSQIVNDFQKGDIAEGYSVSREKKESFPLTVTSAQKNPTAFYLCAGRDRGQANYGYTFGSGTRLTVV.

This clone occurred once. This chain uses TRBV19 with TRBJ2-5; D is undetermined. Trimming pared 2 bases from V and 1 base from J, leaving 11 bases between. CDR1 LNHDA and CDR2 SQIVND come from the germline V gene (reference sequence). The CDR3 runs 15 residues. The CDR3 here is CASSIMAVPQETQYF. In DNA form, the CDR3 reads TGTGCCAGTAGTATAATGGCAGTACCCCAAGAGACCCAGTACTTC.

The chain employs TRBV6-6 and TRBJ1-2; D might be TRBD1 (6 bases). This CDR3 comprises 13 residues. V dropped 8 bases and J dropped 7 bases, with 17 bases sitting between them. Germline CDR1 is MNHNY and CDR2 is SVGAGI (reference sequence). The CDR3 DNA is TGTGCCAGCTCTCCCCAGGGGAATAGTGGCTACACCTTC. It specifies CASSPQGNSGYTF.

The chain is built from TRBV6-5 and TRBJ1-2; TRBD1 agrees at 10 bases. Germline loops: CDR1 MNHEY, CDR2 SVGAGI. The CDR3 is 13 amino acids. V was pared by 3 bases and J by 7 bases, with 2 bases of the junction left unmatched. CDR3 residues: CASSYGTGVGYTF. CDR3 nucleotide sequence: TGTGCCAGCAGTTATGGGACAGGGGTTGGCTACACCTTC.

The chain is built from TRBV4-1 and TRBJ2-7; D might be TRBD1 (5 bases). Trimming left V 0 bases short and J 2 bases short, with 11 bases between. CDR3 length: 15 amino acids. CDR1 and CDR2 from the germline V gene are MGHRA and YSYEKL. CDR3 amino acids: CASSQDRGSTYEQYF. CDR3 bases: TGCGCCAGCAGCCAAGATAGGGGCAGTACCTACGAGCAGTACTTC.

The J gene is TRBJ1-1, the V gene TRBV5-4; 8 nucleotides match TRBD1. V shed 0 bases, J shed 11 bases, and the junction held 15 bases outside the gene matches. The CDR3 extends over 16 amino acids. Germline CDR1 is SGHNT and CDR2 is YYREEE (reference sequence). CDR3 loop: CASSLGTGMVPGVAFF. The CDR3 DNA reads TGTGCCAGCAGCTTGGGGACAGGGATGGTCCCCGGGGTGGCTTTCTTT.

The chain carries TRBV19 and TRBJ1-1; no clear D. CDR3 length equals 13 residues. From germline, CDR1 is LNHDA and CDR2 SQIVND (reference sequence). The V end was cut by 6 bases, the J end by 0 bases, with 8 bases between. CDR3 in DNA: TGTGCCAGTAGCCCTATCTTGAACACTGAAGCTTTCTTT. It codes for CASSPILNTEAFF.

This clone appeared a few times. The chain combines TRBV19 with TRBJ1-2, with a possible D match to TRBD1 (6 bases). The CDR3 has 13 amino acids. Germline V lookup: CDR1 LNHDA, CDR2 SQIVND (reference sequence). Trimming cost V 6 bases and J 3 bases, with 11 bases left between them. CDR3 sequence reads: CASSKGVYYGYTF. CDR3 sequence (DNA): TGTGCCAGTAGCAAGGGGGTGTACTATGGCTACACCTTC.

The V and J genes are TRBV5-4 and TRBJ1-2; 7 bases are a match to TRBD1. Germline V gene data show CDR1 as SGHNT and CDR2 as YYREEE (reference sequence). The ends lost 3 bases at V and 7 bases at J; junction bases unmatched: 3. This CDR3 is 12 amino acids long. In DNA, the CDR3 is TGTGCCAGCAGCTGGCAGGGGGGTGGCTACACCTTC. Protein: CASSWQGGGYTF.

The chain links TRBV10-2 to TRBJ1-2; no clear D. This CDR3 has 13 amino acids. Germline CDR1 reads WSHSY; CDR2 reads SAAADI. Trimming took off 2 bases at V and 4 bases at J, with 8 bases between the two ends. The CDR3 here is CASSEPGRYGYTF. The CDR3 DNA reads TGCGCCAGCAGTGAGCCGGGTCGCTATGGCTACACCTTC.

This clone has just one count. This sequence joins TRBV2 and TRBJ1-1; tentatively, D is TRBD1 (5 bases). This CDR3 spans 13 amino acids. Between the trimmed V and J ends, which lost 5 bases and 11 bases, there was a span of 18 bases. From germline, CDR1 is SNHLY and CDR2 FYNNEI. The CDR3 DNA follows: TGTGCCAGCAGTCTAAGGGGAACCGGGTTGGCTTTCTTT. Its translation: CASSLRGTGLAFF.

The rearrangement uses TRBV7-2 and TRBJ2-1; 9 bases fit TRBD2. V lost 3 bases and J lost 13; bases outside the gene matches: 7. Germline CDR1 and CDR2: SGHTA and FQGNSA. The CDR3 length is 13 residues. CDR3 sequence: CASSLQRGAKQFF. In DNA form, the CDR3 reads TGTGCCAGCAGCTTGCAGCGGGGGGCCAAACAGTTCTTC.

The chain is built from TRBV7-9 and TRBJ2-3; 11 positions agree with TRBD2. J gave up 2 bases and V 5 bases, and 9 bases lay outside the gene matches. The CDR3 loop spans 17 amino acids. The V gene's germline CDR1 is SEHNR and CDR2 FQNEAQ (reference sequence). The CDR3 loop is CASSRPSGGIYTDTQYF. The CDR3 DNA reads TGTGCCAGCAGCCGACCTAGCGGGGGGATCTACACAGATACGCAGTATTTT.